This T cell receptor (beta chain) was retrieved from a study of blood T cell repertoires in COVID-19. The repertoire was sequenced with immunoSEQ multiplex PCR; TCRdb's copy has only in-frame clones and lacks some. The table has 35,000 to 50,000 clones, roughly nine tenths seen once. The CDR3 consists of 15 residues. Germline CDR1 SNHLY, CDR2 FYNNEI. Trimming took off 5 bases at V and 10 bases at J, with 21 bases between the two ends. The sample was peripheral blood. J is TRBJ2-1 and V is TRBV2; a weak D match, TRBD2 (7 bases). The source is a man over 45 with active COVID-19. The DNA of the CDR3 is TGTGCCAGCAGTCTCGGACTAGGTCCCACAGGGGAGCAGTTCTTC. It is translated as CASSLGLGPTGEQFF. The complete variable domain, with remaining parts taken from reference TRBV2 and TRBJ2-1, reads EPEVTQTPSHQVTQMGQEVILRCVPISNHLYFYWYRQILGQKVEFLVSFYNNEISEKSEIFDDQFSVERPDGSNFTLKIRSTKLEDSAMYFCASSLGLGPTGEQFFGPGTRLTVL.